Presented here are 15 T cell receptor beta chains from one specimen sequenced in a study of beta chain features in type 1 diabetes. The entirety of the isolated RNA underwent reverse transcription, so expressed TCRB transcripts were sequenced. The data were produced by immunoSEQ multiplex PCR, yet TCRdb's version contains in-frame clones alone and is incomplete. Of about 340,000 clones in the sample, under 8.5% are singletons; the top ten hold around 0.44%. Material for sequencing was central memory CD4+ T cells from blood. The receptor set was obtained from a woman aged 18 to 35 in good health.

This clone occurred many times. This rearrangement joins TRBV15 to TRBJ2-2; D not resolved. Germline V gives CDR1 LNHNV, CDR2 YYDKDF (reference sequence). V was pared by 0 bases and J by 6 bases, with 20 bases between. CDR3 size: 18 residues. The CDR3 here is CATSRDLMGQTEAGELFF. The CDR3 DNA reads TGTGCCACCAGCAGAGACCTCATGGGCCAGACCGAGGCCGGGGAGCTGTTTTTT.

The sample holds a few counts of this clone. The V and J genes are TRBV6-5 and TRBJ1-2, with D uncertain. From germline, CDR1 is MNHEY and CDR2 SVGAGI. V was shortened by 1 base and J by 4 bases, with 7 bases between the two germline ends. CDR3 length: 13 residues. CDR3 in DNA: TGTGCCAGCAGTTACTTATCGACCTATGGCTACACCTTC. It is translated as CASSYLSTYGYTF.

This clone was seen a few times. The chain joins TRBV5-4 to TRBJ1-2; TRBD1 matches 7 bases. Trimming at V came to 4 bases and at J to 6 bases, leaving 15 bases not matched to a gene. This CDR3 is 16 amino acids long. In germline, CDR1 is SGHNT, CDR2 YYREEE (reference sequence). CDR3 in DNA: TGTGCCAGCAGCCCGACCGGACCGGGACAGTTGAATGGCTACACCTTC. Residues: CASSPTGPGQLNGYTF.

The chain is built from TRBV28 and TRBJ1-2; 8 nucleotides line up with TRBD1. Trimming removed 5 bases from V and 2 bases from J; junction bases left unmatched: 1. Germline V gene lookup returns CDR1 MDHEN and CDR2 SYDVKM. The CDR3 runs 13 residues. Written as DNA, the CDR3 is TGTGCCAGCAGTGGGGACAGGAACTATGGCTACACCTTC. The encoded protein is CASSGDRNYGYTF.

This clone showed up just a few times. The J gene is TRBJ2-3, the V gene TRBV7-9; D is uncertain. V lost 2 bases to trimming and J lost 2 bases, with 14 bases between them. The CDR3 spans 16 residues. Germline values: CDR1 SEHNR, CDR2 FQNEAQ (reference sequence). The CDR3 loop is CASSLSWVGITDTQYF. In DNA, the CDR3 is TGTGCCAGCAGCTTAAGTTGGGTAGGGATCACAGATACGCAGTATTTT.

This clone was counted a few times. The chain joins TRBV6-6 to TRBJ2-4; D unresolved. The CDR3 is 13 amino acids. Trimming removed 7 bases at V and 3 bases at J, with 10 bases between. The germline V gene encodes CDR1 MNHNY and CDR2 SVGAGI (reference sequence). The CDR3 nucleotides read TGTGCCAGCACTCTAGTCGACAAAAACATTCAGTACTTC. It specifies CASTLVDKNIQYF.

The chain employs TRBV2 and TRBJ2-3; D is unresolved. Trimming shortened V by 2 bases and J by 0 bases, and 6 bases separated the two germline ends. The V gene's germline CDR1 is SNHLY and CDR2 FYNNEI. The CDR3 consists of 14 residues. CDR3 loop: CASSEFVSTDTQYF. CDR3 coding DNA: TGTGCCAGCAGTGAATTCGTCAGCACAGATACGCAGTATTTT. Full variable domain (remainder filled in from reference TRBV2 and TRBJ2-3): EPEVTQTPSHQVTQMGQEVILRCVPISNHLYFYWYRQILGQKVEFLVSFYNNEISEKSEIFDDQFSVERPDGSNFTLKIRSTKLEDSAMYFCASSEFVSTDTQYFGPGTRLTVL.

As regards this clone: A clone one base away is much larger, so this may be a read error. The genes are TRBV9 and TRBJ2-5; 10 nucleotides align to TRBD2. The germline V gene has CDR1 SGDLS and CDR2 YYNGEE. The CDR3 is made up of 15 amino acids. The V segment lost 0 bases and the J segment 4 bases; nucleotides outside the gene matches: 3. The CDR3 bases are TGTGCCAGCAGCGTAGGGCTAGCGGGAGTAGAGACCCAGTACTTC. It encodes CASSVGLAGVETQYF.

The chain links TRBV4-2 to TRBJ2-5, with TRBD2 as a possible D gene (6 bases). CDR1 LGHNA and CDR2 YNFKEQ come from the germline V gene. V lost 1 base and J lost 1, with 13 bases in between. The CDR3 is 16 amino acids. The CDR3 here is CASSQVGTPVQETQYF. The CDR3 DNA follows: TGTGCCAGCAGCCAAGTAGGGACTCCCGTCCAAGAGACCCAGTACTTC.

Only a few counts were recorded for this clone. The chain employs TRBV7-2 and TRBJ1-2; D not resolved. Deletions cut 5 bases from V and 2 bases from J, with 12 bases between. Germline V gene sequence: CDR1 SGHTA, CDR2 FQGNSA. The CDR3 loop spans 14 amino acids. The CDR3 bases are TGTGCCAGCAGCACGGAACGGAGGAACTATGGCTACACCTTC. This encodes CASSTERRNYGYTF.

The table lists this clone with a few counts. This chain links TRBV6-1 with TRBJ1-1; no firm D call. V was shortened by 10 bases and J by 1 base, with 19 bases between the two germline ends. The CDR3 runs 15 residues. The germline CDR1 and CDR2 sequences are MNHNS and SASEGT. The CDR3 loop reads CATSRRANENTEAFF. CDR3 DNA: TGTGCCACCTCACGAAGGGCCAACGAGAACACTGAAGCTTTCTTT.

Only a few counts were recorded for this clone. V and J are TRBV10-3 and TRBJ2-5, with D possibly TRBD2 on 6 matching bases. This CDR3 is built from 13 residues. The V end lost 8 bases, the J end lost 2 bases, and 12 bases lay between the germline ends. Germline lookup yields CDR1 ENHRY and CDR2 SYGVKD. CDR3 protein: CAIGLGGQETQYF. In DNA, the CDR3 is TGTGCCATCGGACTGGGGGGACAAGAGACCCAGTACTTC.

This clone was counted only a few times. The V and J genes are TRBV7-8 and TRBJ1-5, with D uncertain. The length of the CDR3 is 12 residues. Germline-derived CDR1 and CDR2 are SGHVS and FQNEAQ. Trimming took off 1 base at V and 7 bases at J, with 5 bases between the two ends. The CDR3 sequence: CASSLVGQPQHF. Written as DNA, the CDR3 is TGTGCCAGCAGCTTAGTGGGGCAGCCCCAGCATTTT.

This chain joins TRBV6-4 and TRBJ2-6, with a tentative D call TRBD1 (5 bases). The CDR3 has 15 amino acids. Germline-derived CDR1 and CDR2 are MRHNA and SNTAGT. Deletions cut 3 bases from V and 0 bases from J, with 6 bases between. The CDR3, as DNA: TGTGCCAGCAGTGAGGACAACTCTGGGGCCAACGTCCTGACTTTC. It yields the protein CASSEDNSGANVLTF.

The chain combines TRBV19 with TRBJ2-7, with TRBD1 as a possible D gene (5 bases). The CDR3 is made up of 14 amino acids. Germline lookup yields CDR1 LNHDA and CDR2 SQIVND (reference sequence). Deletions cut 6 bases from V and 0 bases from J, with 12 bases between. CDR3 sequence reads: CASRPGWGSYEQYF. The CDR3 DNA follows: TGTGCCAGTAGACCAGGGTGGGGCTCCTACGAGCAGTACTTC. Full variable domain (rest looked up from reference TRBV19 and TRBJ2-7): DGGITQSPKYLFRKEGQNVTLSCEQNLNHDAMYWYRQDPGQGLRLIYYSQIVNDFQKGDIAEGYSVSREKKESFPLTVTSAQKNPTAFYLCASRPGWGSYEQYFGPGTRLTVT.